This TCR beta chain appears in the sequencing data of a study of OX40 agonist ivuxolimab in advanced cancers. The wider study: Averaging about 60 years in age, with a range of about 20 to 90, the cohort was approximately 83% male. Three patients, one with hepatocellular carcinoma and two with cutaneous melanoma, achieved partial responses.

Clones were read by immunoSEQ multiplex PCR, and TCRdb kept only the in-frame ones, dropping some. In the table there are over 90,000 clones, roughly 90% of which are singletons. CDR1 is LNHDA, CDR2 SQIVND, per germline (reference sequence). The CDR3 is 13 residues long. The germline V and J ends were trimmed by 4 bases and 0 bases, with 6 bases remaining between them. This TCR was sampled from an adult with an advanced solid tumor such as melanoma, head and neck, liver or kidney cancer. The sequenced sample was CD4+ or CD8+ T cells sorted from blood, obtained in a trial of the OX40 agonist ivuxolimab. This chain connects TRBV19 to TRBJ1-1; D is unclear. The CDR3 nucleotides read TGTGCCAGTAGTAACCTATTGAACACTGAAGCTTTCTTT. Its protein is CASSNLLNTEAFF.